This section outlines one T cell receptor beta chain sequence together with its context. This specimen comes from a study of control samples from healthy donors and cancer patients. Sequenced by immunoSEQ multiplex PCR; TCRdb stores in-frame clones only, minus some. Found here are some 100,000 clones, around 89% of them singletons; the top ten hold 17%. The CDR3 runs 15 residues. The germline V gene has CDR1 MNHEY and CDR2 SMNVEV (reference sequence). Trimming stripped 7 bases from V and 1 base from J, with 13 bases between. V is TRBV27 and J is TRBJ2-2; D not certain. This clonotype was sampled from a woman between 50 and 59 years old in good health. Sequencing was done on a sample of blood. The CDR3 loop is CASTLWPRNTGELFF. CDR3 nucleotides: TGTGCCAGCACCTTGTGGCCAAGGAACACCGGGGAGCTGTTTTTT.